This T cell receptor beta chain was captured by sequencing in a study of cytomegalovirus exposure and HLA in healthy donors. Primers included in the PCR were 60 Vbeta and 13 Jbeta primers. Clones were read by immunoSEQ multiplex PCR, and TCRdb kept only the in-frame ones, dropping some. This sample has 150,000 to 200,000 clones, with around 81% found just once. Worth noting for this clone: Its antigen is unidentified.

The study, taken as a whole, reports: Most subjects' HLA-A and HLA-B alleles were reportedly predicted from TCR beta sequences. Most TCR sequences were seen very rarely across donors, but some public TCRs occurred in many. A further, later analysis showed that HLA-associated TCR beta chains (compared with equally common others) were more clonally expanded.

Trimming pared 0 bases from V and 1 base from J, leaving 10 bases between. The CDR3 sequence is 15 residues long. Germline assignment: CDR1 LGHNA and CDR2 YNFKEQ. Sequencing input: PBMCs. The genes are TRBV4-2 and TRBJ2-7; the D is unclear. The clonotype comes from a man between 18 and 29 years old in good health and CMV-seronegative. Here the CDR3 DNA reads TGTGCCAGCAGCCAAGAAAGCGTGGTGTCCTACGAGCAGTACTTC. This gives the protein CASSQESVVSYEQYF.